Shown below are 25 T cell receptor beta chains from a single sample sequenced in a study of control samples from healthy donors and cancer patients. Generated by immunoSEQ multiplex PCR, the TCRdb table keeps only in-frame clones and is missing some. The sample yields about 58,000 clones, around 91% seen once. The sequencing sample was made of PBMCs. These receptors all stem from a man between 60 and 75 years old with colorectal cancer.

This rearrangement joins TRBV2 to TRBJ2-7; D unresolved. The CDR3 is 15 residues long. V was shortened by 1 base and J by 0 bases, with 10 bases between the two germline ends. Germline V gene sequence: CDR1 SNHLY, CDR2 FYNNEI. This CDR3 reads CASSEGLAVSYEQYF. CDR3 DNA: TGTGCCAGCAGTGAAGGGTTGGCAGTCTCCTACGAGCAGTACTTC. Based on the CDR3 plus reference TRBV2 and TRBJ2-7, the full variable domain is EPEVTQTPSHQVTQMGQEVILRCVPISNHLYFYWYRQILGQKVEFLVSFYNNEISEKSEIFDDQFSVERPDGSNFTLKIRSTKLEDSAMYFCASSEGLAVSYEQYFGPGTRLTVT.

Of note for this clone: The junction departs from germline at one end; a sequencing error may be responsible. The CDR3 coding sequence is TGTGCCAGCAGCTTGGCAGTAAACAATGAAGCTTTCTTT. This codes for CASSLAVNNEAFF. V and J are TRBV5-5 and TRBJ1-1, with D unresolved. Germline values: CDR1 SGHKS, CDR2 YYEKEE (reference sequence). The CDR3 runs 13 residues.

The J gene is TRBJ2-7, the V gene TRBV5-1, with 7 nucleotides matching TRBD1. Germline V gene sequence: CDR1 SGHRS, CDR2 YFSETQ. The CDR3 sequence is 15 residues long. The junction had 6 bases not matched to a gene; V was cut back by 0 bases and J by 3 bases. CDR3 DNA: TGCGCCAGCAGCTTGGCCCCCCGGGACAGCTACGAGCAGTACTTC. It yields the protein CASSLAPRDSYEQYF.

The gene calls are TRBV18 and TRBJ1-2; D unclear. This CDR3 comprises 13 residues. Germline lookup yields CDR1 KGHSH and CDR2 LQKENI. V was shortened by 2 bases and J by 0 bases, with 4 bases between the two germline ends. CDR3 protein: CASSPGSNYGYTF. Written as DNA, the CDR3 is TGTGCCAGCTCACCAGGATCTAACTATGGCTACACCTTC. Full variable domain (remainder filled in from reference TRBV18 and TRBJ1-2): NAGVMQNPRHLVRRRGQEARLRCSPMKGHSHVYWYRQLPEEGLKFMVYLQKENIIDESGMPKERFSAEFPKEGPSILRIQQVVRGDSAAYFCASSPGSNYGYTFGSGTRLTVV.

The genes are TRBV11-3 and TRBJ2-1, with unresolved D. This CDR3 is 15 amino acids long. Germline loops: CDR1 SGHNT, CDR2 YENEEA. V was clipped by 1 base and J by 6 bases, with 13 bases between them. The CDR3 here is CASSLGGPYSNEQFF. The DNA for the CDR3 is TGTGCCAGCAGCTTAGGAGGACCCTACAGCAATGAGCAGTTCTTC. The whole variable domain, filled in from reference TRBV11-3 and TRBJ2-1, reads EAGVVQSPRYKIIEKKQPVAFWCNPISGHNTLYWYLQNLGQGPELLIRYENEEAVDDSQLPKDRFSAERLKGVDSTLKIQPAELGDSAVYLCASSLGGPYSNEQFFGPGTRLTVL.

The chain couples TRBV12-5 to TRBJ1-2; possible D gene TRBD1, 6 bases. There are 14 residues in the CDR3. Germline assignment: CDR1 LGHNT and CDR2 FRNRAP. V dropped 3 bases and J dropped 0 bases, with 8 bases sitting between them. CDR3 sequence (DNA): TGTGCTAGTGGTTTAGGGGGAGCTAACTATGGCTACACCTTC. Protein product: CASGLGGANYGYTF.

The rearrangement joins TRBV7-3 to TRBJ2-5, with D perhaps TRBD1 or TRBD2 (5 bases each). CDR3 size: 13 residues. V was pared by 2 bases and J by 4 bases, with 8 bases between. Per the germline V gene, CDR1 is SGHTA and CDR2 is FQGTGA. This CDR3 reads CASSLVGTETQYF. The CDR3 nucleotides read TGTGCCAGCAGCTTAGTGGGGACAGAGACCCAGTACTTC. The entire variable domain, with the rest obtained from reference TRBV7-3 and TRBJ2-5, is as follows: GAGVSQTPSNKVTEKGKYVELRCDPISGHTALYWYRQSLGQGPEFLIYFQGTGAADDSGLPNDRFFAVRPEGSVSTLKIQRTERGDSAVYLCASSLVGTETQYFGPGTRLLVL.

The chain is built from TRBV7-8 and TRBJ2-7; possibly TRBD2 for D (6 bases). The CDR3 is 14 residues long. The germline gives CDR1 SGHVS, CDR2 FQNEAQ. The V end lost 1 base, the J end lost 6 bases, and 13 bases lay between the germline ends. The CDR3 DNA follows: TGTGCCAGCAGCTTAGAATTGGGGCGGGGCGAGCAGTACTTC. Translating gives CASSLELGRGEQYF.

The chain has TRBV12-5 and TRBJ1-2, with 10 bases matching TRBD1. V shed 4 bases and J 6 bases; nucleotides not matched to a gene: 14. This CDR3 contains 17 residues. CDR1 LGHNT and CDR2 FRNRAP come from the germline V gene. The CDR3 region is CASGSNPNPGTGDGYTF. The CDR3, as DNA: TGTGCTAGTGGTTCGAACCCCAATCCCGGGACAGGGGATGGCTACACCTTC.

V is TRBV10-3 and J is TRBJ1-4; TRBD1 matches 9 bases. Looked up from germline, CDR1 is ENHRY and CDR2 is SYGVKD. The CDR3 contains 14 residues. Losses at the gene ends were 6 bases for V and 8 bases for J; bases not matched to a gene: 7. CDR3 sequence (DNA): TGTGCCATCAGCGGGGACAGGGTCCAAGAAAAACTGTTTTTT. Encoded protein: CAISGDRVQEKLFF.

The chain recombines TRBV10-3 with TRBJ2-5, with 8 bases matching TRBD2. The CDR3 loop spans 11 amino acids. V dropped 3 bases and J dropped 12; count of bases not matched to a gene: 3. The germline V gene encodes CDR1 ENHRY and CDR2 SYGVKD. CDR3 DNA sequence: TGTGCCATCAGTGAACTAGCGGAAAAGTACTTC. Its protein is CAISELAEKYF.

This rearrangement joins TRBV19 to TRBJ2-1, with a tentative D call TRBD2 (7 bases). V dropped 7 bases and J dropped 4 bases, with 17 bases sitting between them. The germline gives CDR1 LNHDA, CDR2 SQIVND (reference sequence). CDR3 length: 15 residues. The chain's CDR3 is CASTLGGGGYNEQFF. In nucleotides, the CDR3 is TGTGCCAGTACCCTGGGGGGAGGGGGTTACAATGAGCAGTTCTTC.

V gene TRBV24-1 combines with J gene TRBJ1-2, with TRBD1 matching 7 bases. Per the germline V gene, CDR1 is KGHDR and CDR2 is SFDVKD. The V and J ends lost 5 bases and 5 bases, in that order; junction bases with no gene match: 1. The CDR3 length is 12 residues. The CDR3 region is CATSGTGYGYTF. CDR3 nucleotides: TGTGCCACCAGTGGGACAGGTTATGGCTACACCTTC.

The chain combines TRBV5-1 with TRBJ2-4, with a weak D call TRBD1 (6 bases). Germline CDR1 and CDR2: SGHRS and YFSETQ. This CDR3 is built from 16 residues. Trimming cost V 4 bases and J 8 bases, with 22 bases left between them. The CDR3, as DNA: TGCGCCAGCAGCCAACGCCCCAGGGGTAATGGGGACATTCAGTACTTC. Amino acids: CASSQRPRGNGDIQYF.

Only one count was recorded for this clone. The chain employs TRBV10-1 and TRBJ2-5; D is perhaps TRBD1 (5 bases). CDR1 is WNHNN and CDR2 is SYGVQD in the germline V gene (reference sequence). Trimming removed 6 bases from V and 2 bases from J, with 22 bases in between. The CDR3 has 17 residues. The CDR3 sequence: CASRVNLKGQAQETQYF. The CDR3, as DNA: TGCGCCAGCAGGGTTAATCTAAAAGGACAAGCGCAAGAGACCCAGTACTTC.

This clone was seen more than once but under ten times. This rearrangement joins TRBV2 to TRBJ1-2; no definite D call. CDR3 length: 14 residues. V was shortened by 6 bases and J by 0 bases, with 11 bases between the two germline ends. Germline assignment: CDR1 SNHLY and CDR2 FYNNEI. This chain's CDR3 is CASSLDATNYGYTF. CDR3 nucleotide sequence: TGTGCCAGCAGCCTCGACGCCACTAACTATGGCTACACCTTC. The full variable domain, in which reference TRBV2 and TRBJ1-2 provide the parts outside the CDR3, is EPEVTQTPSHQVTQMGQEVILRCVPISNHLYFYWYRQILGQKVEFLVSFYNNEISEKSEIFDDQFSVERPDGSNFTLKIRSTKLEDSAMYFCASSLDATNYGYTFGSGTRLTVV.

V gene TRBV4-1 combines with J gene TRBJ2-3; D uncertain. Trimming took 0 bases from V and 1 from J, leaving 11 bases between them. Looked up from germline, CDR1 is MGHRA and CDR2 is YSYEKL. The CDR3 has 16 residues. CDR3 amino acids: CASSQDQEWGTDTQYF. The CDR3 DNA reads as TGCGCCAGCAGCCAAGATCAGGAGTGGGGCACAGATACGCAGTATTTT.

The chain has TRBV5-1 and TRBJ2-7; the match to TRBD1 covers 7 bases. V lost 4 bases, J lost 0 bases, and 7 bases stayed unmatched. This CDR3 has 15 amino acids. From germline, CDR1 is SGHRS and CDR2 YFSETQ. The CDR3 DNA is TGCGCCAGCAGCCGCGACAGGGTCGGCTCCTACGAGCAGTACTTC. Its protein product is CASSRDRVGSYEQYF.

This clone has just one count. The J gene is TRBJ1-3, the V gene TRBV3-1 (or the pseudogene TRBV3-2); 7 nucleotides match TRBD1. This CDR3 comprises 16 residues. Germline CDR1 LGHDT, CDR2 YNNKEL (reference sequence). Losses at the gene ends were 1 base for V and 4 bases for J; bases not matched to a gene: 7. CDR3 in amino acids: CASSQGRGGGGNTIYF. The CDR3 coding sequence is TGTGCCAGCAGCCAAGGCCGAGGGGGCGGCGGAAACACCATATATTTT.

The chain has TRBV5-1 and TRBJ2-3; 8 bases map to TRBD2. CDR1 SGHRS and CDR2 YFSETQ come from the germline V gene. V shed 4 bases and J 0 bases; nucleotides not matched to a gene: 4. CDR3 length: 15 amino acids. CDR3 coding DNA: TGCGCCAGCAGCAGCGGGGGAACTAGCACAGATACGCAGTATTTT. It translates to CASSSGGTSTDTQYF.

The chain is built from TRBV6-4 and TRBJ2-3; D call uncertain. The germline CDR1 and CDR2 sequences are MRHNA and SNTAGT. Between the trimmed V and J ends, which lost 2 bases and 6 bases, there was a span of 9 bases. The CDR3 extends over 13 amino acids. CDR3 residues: CASSDNPPDTQYF. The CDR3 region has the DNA TGTGCCAGCAGTGACAACCCGCCGGATACGCAGTATTTT.

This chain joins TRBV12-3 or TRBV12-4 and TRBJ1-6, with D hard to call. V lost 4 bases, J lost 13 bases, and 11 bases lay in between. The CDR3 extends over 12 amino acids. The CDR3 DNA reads TGTGCCAGCAGTTCCCACCATAATCCCCTCCACTTT. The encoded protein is CASSSHHNPLHF.

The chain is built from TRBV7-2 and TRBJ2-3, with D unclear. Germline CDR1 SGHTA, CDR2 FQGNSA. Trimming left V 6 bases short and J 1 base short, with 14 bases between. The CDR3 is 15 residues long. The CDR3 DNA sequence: TGTGCCAGCAGGAACTCCGGGTCGGGCACAGATACGCAGTATTTT. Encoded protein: CASRNSGSGTDTQYF.

CDR3 DNA: TGTGCCAGCAGCTTGTTAGATCAGCCCCAGCATTTT. Its translation is CASSLLDQPQHF. The gene calls are TRBV11-2 and TRBJ1-5; D not resolved. The V end lost 3 bases, the J end lost 5 bases, and 5 bases lay between the germline ends. The CDR3 runs 12 residues. Looked up from germline, CDR1 is SGHAT and CDR2 is FQNNGV.

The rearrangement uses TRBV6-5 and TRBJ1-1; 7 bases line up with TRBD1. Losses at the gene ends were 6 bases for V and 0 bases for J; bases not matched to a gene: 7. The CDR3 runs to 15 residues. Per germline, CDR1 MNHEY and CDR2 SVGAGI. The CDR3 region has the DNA TGTGCCAGCAGCTACGACAGGGCTATGAACACTGAAGCTTTCTTT. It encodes CASSYDRAMNTEAFF.